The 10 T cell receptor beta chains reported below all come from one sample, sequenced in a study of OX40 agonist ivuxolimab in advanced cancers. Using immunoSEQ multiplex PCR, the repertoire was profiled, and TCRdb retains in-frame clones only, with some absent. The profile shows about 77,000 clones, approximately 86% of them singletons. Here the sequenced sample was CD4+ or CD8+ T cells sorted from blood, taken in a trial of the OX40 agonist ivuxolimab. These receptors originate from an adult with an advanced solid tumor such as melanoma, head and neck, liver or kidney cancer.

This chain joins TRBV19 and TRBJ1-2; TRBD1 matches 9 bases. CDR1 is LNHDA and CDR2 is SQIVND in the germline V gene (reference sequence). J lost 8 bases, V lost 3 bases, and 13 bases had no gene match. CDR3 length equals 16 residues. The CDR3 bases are TGTGCCAGTAGTATGGGAACCGGGACAGGGAGGAGAGGCTACACCTTC. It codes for CASSMGTGTGRRGYTF.

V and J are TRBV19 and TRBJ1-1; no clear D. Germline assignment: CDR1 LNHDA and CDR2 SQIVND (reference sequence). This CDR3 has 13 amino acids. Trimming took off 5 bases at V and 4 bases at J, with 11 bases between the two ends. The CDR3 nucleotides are TGTGCCAGTAGTGCCCGACGAAGCACTGAAGCTTTCTTT. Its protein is CASSARRSTEAFF.

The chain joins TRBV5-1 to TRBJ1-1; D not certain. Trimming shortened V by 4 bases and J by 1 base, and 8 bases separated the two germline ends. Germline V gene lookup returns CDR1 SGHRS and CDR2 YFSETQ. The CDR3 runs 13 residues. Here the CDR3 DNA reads TGCGCCAGCAGCCTGTGGGGGAACACTGAAGCTTTCTTT. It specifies CASSLWGNTEAFF. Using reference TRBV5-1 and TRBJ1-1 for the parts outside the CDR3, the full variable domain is KAGVTQTPRYLIKTRGQQVTLSCSPISGHRSVSWYQQTPGQGLQFLFEYFSETQRNKGNFPGRFSGRQFSNSRSEMNVSTLELGDSALYLCASSLWGNTEAFFGQGTRLTVV.

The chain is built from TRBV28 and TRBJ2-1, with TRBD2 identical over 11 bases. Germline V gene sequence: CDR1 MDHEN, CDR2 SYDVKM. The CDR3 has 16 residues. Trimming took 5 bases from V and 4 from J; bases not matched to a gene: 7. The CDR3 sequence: CASSRMTSGAYNEQFF. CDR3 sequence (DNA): TGTGCCAGCAGTCGGATGACTAGCGGGGCGTACAATGAGCAGTTCTTC.

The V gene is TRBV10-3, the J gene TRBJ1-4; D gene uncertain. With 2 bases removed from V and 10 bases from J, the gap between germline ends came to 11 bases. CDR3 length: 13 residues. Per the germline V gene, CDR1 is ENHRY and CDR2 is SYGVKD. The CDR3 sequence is CAISERVDVKLFF. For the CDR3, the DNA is TGTGCCATCAGTGAGAGGGTGGATGTAAAACTGTTTTTT.

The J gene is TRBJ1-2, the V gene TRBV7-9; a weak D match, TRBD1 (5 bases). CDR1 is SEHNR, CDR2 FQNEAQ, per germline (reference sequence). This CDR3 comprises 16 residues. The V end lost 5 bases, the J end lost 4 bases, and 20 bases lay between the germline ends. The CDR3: CASSLGGATAAYGYTF. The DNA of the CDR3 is TGTGCCAGCAGCCTAGGTGGGGCCACTGCTGCCTATGGCTACACCTTC.

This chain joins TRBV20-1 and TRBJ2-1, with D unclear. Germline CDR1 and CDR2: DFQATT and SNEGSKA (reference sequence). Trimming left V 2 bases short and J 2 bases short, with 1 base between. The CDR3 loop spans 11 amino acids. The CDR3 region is CSARPYNEQFF. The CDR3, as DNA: TGCAGTGCTAGACCCTACAATGAGCAGTTCTTC.

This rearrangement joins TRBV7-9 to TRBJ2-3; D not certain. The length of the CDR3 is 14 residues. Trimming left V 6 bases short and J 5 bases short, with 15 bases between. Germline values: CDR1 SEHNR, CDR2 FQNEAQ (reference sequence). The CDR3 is CASRLMQAGDTQYF. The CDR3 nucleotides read TGTGCCAGCAGGCTCATGCAGGCAGGAGATACGCAGTATTTT. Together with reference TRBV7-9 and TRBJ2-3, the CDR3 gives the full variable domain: DTGVSQNPRHKITKRGQNVTFRCDPISEHNRLYWYRQTLGQGPEFLTYFQNEAQLEKSRLLSDRFSAERPKGSFSTLEIQRTEQGDSAMYLCASRLMQAGDTQYFGPGTRLTVL.

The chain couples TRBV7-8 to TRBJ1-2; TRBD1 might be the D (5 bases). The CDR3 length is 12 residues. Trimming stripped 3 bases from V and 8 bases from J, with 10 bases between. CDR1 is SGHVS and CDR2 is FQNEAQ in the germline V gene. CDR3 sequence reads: CASSFGGSGYTF. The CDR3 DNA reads TGTGCCAGCAGCTTTGGGGGGAGCGGCTACACCTTC. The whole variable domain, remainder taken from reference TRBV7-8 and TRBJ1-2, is GAGVSQSPRYKVAKRGQDVALRCDPISGHVSLFWYQQALGQGPEFLTYFQNEAQLDKSGLPSDRFFAERPEGSVSTLKIQRTQQEDSAVYLCASSFGGSGYTFGSGTRLTVV.

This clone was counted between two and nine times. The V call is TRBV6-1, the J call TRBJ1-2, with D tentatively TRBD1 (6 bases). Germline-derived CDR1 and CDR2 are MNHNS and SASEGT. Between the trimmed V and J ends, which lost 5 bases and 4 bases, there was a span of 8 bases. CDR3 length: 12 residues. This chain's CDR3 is CASSLQGYGYTF. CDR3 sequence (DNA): TGTGCCAGCAGTCTACAGGGCTATGGCTACACCTTC.